The clone carrying this TCR beta chain was seen at least ten times. Original processing notes: Differences in CDR3 between clinicopathological groups were drawn on to build a classifier intended to discriminate distant-metastatic papillary thyroid cancer patients. TCRdb re-called clones from the PCR reads using MiXCR. What appears here as the V and J calls and clone size reflects TCRdb's work, not the paper's. The sample includes 84,000 or so clones, around 9.2% of them seen just once. The entry originates in a study of metastatic and nonmetastatic thyroid tumors. The wider study: Both malignant and benign thyroid patients supplied peripheral blood and tumor or nodule tissue samples, across which the repertoires of these patients were then compared.

Trimming removed 5 bases from V and 3 bases from J, with 13 bases in between. The length of the CDR3 is 14 residues. Germline CDR1 is SEHNR and CDR2 is FQNEAQ (reference sequence). Every patient underwent thyroid surgery untreated. Source material: blood. V is TRBV7-9 and J is TRBJ1-2, with a possible D match to TRBD1 (5 bases). The TCR was taken from a female donor with papillary thyroid cancer or a benign thyroid nodule (not recorded which). Some clones in this sample may be carry-over from other donors' samples. The CDR3: CASSPRRGHYGYTF. The DNA for the CDR3 is TGTGCCAGCAGCCCCAGACGGGGCCACTATGGCTACACCTTC.